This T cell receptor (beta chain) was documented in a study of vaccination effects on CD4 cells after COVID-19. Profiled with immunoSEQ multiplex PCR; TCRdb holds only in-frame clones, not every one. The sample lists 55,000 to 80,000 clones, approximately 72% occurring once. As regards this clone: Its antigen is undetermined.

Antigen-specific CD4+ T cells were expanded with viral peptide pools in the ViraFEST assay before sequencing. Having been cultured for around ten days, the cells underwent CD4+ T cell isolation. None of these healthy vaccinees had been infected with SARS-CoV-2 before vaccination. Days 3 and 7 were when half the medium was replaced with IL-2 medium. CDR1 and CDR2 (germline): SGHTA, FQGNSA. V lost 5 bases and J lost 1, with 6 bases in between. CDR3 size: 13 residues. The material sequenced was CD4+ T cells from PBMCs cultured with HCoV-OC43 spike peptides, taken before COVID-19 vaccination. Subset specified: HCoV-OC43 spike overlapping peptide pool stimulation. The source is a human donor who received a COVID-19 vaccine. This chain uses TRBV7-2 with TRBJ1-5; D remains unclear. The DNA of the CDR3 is TGTGCCAGCAGCCAAGGGAGCAATCAGCCCCAGCATTTT. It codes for CASSQGSNQPQHF.